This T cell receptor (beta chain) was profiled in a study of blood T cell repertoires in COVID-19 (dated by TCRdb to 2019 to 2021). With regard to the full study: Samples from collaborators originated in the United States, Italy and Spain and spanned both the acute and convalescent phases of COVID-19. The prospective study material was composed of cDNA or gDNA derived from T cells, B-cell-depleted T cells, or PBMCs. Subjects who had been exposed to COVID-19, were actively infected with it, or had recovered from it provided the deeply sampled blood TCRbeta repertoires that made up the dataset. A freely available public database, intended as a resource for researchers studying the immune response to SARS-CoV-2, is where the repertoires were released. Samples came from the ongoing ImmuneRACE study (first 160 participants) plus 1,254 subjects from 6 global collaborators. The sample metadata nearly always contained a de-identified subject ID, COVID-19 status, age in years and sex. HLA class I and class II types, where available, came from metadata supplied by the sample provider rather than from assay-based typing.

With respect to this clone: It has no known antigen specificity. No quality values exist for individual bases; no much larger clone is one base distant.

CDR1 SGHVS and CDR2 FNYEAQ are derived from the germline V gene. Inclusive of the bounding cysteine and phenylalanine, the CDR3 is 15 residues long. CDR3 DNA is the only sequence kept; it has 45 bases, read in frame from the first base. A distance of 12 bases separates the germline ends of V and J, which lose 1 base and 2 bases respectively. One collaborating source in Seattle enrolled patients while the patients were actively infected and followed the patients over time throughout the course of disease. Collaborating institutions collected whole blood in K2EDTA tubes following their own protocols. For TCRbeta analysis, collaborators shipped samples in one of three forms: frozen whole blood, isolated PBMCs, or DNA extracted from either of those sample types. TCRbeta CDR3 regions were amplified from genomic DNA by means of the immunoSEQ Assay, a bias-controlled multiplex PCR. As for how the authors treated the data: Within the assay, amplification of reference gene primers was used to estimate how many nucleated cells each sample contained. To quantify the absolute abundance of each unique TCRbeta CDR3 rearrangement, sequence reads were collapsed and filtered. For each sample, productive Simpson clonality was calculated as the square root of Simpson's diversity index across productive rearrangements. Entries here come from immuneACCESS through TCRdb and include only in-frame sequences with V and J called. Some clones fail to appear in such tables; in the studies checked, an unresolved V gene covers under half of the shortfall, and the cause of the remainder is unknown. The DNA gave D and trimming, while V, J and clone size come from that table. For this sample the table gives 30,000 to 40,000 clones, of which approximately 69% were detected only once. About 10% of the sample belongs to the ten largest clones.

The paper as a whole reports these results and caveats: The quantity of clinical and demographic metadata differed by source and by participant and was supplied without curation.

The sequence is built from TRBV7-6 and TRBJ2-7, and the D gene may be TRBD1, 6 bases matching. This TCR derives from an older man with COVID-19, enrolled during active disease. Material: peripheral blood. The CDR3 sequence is CASSLEQGVTYEQYF. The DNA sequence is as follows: TGTGCCAGCAGCTTAGAACAGGGAGTAACCTACGAGCAGTACTTC.